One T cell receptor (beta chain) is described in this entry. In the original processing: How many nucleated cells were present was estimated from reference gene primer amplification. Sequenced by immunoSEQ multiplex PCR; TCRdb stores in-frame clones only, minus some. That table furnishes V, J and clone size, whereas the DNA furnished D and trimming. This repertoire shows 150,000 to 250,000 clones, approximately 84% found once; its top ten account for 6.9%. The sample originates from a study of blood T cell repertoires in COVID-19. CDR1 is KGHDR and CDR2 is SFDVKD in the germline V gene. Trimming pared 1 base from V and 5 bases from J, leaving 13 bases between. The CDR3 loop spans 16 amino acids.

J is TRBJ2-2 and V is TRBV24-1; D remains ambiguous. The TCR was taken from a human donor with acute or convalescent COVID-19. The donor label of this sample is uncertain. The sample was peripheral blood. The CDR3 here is CATSDLGQSRTGELFF. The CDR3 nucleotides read TGTGCCACCAGTGATTTAGGTCAGTCTAGGACCGGGGAGCTGTTTTTT.